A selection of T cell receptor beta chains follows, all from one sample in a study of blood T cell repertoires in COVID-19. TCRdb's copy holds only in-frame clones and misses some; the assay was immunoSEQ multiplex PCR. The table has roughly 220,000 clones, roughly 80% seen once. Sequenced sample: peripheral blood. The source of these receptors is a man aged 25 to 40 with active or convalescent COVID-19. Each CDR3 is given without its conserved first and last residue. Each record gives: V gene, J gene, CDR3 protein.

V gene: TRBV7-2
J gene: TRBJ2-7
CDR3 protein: ASSFPRSFGYEQY

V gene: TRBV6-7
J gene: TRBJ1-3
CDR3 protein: ASRGDPEDGNTIY

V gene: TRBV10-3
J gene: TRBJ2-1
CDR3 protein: AIGGQGSYNEQF

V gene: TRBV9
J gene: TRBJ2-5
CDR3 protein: ASSVGTNPLQETQY

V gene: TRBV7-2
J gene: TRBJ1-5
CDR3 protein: ASSLQTGLNQPQH

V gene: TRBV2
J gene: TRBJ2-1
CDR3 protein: ASGAQGAMNGQF

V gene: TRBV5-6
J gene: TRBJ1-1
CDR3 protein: ASSLSPGRGTEAF

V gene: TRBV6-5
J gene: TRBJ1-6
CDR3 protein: ASSLSGQRRNSPLH

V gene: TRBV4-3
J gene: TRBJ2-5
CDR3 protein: ASSQEDRVGETQY

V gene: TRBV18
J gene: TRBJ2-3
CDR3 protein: ASSPQLAGGDTQY

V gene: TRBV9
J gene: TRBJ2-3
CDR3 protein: ASKGGRSTDTQY

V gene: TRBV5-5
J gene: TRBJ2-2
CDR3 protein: ASSLEGGGASGELF

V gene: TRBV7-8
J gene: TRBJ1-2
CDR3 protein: ASSLEGQLFYGYT

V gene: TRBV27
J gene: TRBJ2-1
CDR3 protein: ASSLSQGAYNEQF

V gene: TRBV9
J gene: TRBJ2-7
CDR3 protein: ASSPDGTSGAKY

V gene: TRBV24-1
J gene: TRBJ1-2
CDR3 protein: ATSRSQGGYT

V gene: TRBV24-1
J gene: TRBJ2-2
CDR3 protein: ATSGPDRGGSGELF

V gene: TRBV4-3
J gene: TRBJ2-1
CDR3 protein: ASSQGTGLNEQF

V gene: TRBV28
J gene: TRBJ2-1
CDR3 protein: ASSLVSGEQF

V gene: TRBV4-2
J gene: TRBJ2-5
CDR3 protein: ASSQEETSGRAEETQY

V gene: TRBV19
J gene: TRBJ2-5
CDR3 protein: ASSRRQGRETQY

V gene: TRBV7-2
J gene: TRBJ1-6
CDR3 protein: ASSLGTGANSPLH

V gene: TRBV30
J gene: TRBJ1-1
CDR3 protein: AWSLVNTEAF

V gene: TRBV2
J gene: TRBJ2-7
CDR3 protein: ASSERGAGGPTYEQY

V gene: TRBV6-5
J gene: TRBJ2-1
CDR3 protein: ASSSSRGANEQF

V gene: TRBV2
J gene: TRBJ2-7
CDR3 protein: ASSEDGIRNEQY

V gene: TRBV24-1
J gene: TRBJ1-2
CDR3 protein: ATSDSRQGAGANYGYT

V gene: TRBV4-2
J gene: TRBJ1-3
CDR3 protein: ASNEAGSGNTIY

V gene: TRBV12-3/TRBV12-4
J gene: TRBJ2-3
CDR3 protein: ASSPLPDTQY

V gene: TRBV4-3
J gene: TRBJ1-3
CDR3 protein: ASSQDRSSGGNTIY

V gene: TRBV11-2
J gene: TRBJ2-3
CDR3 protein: ASSLAGDEDTQY

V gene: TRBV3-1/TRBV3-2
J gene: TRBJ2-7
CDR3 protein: ASSQGEGRRGYEQY

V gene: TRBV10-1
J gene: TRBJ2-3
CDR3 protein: ASRRASADSTDTQY

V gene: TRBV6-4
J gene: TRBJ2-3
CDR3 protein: ASSELAGGPDTQY

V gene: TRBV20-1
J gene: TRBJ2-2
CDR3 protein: SAPFLGVLF

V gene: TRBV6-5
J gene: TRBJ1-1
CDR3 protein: ASSPDTIGTEAF

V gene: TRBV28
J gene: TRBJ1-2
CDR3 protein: ASSSNGHIDGYT